The next 19 T cell receptor beta chains were all read from a single sample in a study of early T cells in non-severe SARS-CoV-2 infection. TCRdb called the 5' RACE reads again in MiXCR, with one record for every CDR3 protein. Found here are about 23,000 distinct CDR3 sequences, 4.5% to 5% of them singletons; the top ten hold approximately 8.3%. Sequencing used whole blood. These receptors were taken from an adult who was a healthcare worker with PCR-confirmed SARS-CoV-2 infection or an uninfected control (not recorded which).

By share, this clonotype ranks as medium-sized. This chain links TRBV5-1 with TRBJ1-5; possible D gene TRBD1, 6 bases. This CDR3 comprises 17 residues. CDR1 is SGHRS and CDR2 is YFSETQ in the germline V gene. Trimming took off 0 bases at V and 3 bases at J, with 16 bases between the two ends. The CDR3 sequence: CASSLGSGQGFNQPQHF. CDR3 nucleotides: TGCGCCAGCAGCTTGGGATCGGGGCAGGGGTTCAATCAGCCCCAGCATTTT. The full variable domain, its missing parts supplied by reference TRBV5-1 and TRBJ1-5, is KAGVTQTPRYLIKTRGQQVTLSCSPISGHRSVSWYQQTPGQGLQFLFEYFSETQRNKGNFPGRFSGRQFSNSRSEMNVSTLELGDSALYLCASSLGSGQGFNQPQHFGDGTRLSIL.

The sample holds a few counts of this clonotype. The chain is built from TRBV27 and TRBJ1-1, with D perhaps TRBD1 (5 bases). Germline V lookup: CDR1 MNHEY, CDR2 SMNVEV (reference sequence). The CDR3 runs to 12 residues. In DNA form, the CDR3 reads TGTGCGGTCGGGGACCGGGTACTCGAAGCTTTCTTT. Its translation: CAVGDRVLEAFF.

This clonotype has ten or more counts. The gene calls are TRBV21-1 and TRBJ2-1. TRBV21-1 is given as a pseudogene. CDR3 length equals 15 residues. CDR3 sequence reads: CASPKDRIPYNEQFF. As DNA, the CDR3 is TGTGCCAGCCCAAAAGACAGGATCCCCTACAATGAGCAGTTCTTC.

There are many counts of this clonotype. V and J are TRBV7-2 and TRBJ2-3; no firm D call. Germline lookup yields CDR1 SGHTA and CDR2 FQGNSA. Trimming shortened V by 1 base and J by 0 bases, and 11 bases separated the two germline ends. The CDR3 is 16 residues long. CDR3 nucleotides: TGTGCCAGCAGCTTAGGAGTGGGCCCCAGCACAGATACGCAGTATTTT. Translating it yields CASSLGVGPSTDTQYF.

By frequency in the sample, this clonotype is medium-sized. The gene calls are TRBV28 and TRBJ2-7, with TRBD1 matching over 9 bases. CDR3 size: 14 residues. The V gene's germline CDR1 is MDHEN and CDR2 SYDVKM. V was clipped by 6 bases and J by 7 bases; unmatched bases: 10. The CDR3 loop is CASRKTGGAEEQYF. The DNA of the CDR3 is TGTGCCAGCAGGAAAACAGGGGGCGCGGAGGAGCAGTACTTC.

This clonotype was seen repeatedly, ten times or more. The chain joins TRBV7-2 to TRBJ1-6; D is uncertain. Trimming left V 1 base short and J 3 bases short, with 10 bases between. Germline lookup yields CDR1 SGHTA and CDR2 FQGNSA. The CDR3 spans 16 residues. CDR3 DNA sequence: TGTGCCAGCAGCTTAGATGCAGGCATCTATAATTCACCCCTCCACTTT. It encodes CASSLDAGIYNSPLHF.

By its share, this clonotype is medium-sized (0.01 to 0.1%). The V call is TRBV19, the J call TRBJ2-5; the match to TRBD2 covers 11 bases. The germline gives CDR1 LNHDA, CDR2 SQIVND (reference sequence). The CDR3 has 15 amino acids. With V trimmed by 3 bases and J by 3 bases, 3 bases remained unmatched. The DNA of the CDR3 is TGTGCCAGTAGTATGCCTAGCGGGGGGAAAGAGACCCAGTACTTC. Protein: CASSMPSGGKETQYF.

This clonotype was counted only a few times. V usage is TRBV27 and J usage is TRBJ2-2; D is ambiguous. V gave up 6 bases and J gave up 6 bases, with 11 bases separating them. Germline V gene lookup returns CDR1 MNHEY and CDR2 SMNVEV (reference sequence). CDR3 length: 13 amino acids. CDR3 sequence: CASSPAWAGELFF. The CDR3 DNA follows: TGTGCCAGCAGCCCAGCGTGGGCCGGGGAGCTGTTTTTT.

This clonotype was found a few times. This chain joins TRBV5-1 and TRBJ1-2; the D is unclear. The CDR3 loop spans 14 amino acids. V shed 4 bases and J shed 4 bases, with 14 bases lying between them. CDR1 is SGHRS and CDR2 is YFSETQ in the germline V gene. The CDR3 DNA reads as TGCGCCAGCAGCCGGAAGGAGGCATCCTATGGCTACACCTTC. Protein: CASSRKEASYGYTF. Looking up the rest from reference TRBV5-1 and TRBJ1-2 gives the full variable domain: KAGVTQTPRYLIKTRGQQVTLSCSPISGHRSVSWYQQTPGQGLQFLFEYFSETQRNKGNFPGRFSGRQFSNSRSEMNVSTLELGDSALYLCASSRKEASYGYTFGSGTRLTVV.

In its sample, this clonotype was seen many times. V is TRBV7-8 and J is TRBJ2-2; TRBD1 matches at 7 bases. After removal of 0 bases from V and 5 bases from J, the junction contained 6 bases not matched to a gene. The germline V gene encodes CDR1 SGHVS and CDR2 FQNEAQ. This CDR3 has 16 amino acids. CDR3 in amino acids: CASSLAPRGSTGELFF. The CDR3 DNA follows: TGTGCCAGCAGCTTAGCTCCCAGGGGGAGTACCGGGGAGCTGTTTTTT.

In this sample, this clonotype turned up many times. The chain combines TRBV20-1 with TRBJ2-7; TRBD1 might be the D (6 bases). Germline assignment: CDR1 DFQATT and CDR2 SNEGSKA (reference sequence). Trimming left V 3 bases short and J 5 bases short, with 20 bases between. The length of the CDR3 is 15 residues. CDR3 in DNA: TGCAGTGCTAGGATGGTTCCAGGGGTCATTGACGAGCAGTACTTC. Translating it yields CSARMVPGVIDEQYF.

The rearrangement uses TRBV7-6 and TRBJ1-4; possible D gene TRBD1, 6 bases. Per germline, CDR1 SGHVS and CDR2 FNYEAQ. V lost 4 bases and J lost 7, with 13 bases in between. The CDR3 has 14 residues. CDR3 coding DNA: TGTGCCAGCAGCTCTTCCCAGGGGAGTGAAAAACTGTTTTTT. Translation gives CASSSSQGSEKLFF.

The genes are TRBV6-2 or TRBV6-3 and TRBJ1-5; the D gene is possibly TRBD1 (5 bases). The ends were cut back, 8 bases at V and 2 bases at J, with 19 bases in the middle. This CDR3 spans 16 amino acids. The germline CDR1 and CDR2 sequences are MNHEY and SVGEGT. The CDR3 DNA follows: TGTGCCAGCGGCGGGGCCAGAGCGTCTGGCAATCAGCCCCAGCATTTT. It translates to CASGGARASGNQPQHF.

This clonotype has only a few counts. The chain combines TRBV28 with TRBJ1-1; no clear D gene. The CDR3 totals 13 residues. In germline, CDR1 is MDHEN, CDR2 SYDVKM. V lost 5 bases to trimming and J lost 0 bases, with 7 bases between them. The CDR3 region has the DNA TGTGCCAGCAGTCCCCCTATGAACACTGAAGCTTTCTTT. Translation: CASSPPMNTEAFF.

The V gene is TRBV7-6, the J gene TRBJ2-7; maybe TRBD2 (7 bases). The CDR3 totals 15 residues. From germline, CDR1 is SGHVS and CDR2 FNYEAQ. V lost 5 bases, J lost 7 bases, and 21 bases lay in between. The CDR3 DNA sequence: TGTGCCAGCAGCGACCGCAGGCACAGGGAGGGGGAGCAGTACTTC. Protein product: CASSDRRHREGEQYF.

This clonotype was found many times. The gene calls are TRBV3-1 and TRBJ1-5, with unresolved D. Per germline, CDR1 LGHDT and CDR2 YNNKEL (reference sequence). Between the trimmed V and J ends, which lost 0 bases and 4 bases, there was a span of 4 bases. This CDR3 region has 13 residues. CDR3 DNA: TGTGCCAGCAGCCAAGATCGGAATCAGCCCCAGCATTTT. The encoded protein is CASSQDRNQPQHF.

V is TRBV18 and J is TRBJ1-1; possibly TRBD1 for D (6 bases). Looked up from germline, CDR1 is KGHSH and CDR2 is LQKENI. V shed 2 bases and J shed 8 bases, with 15 bases lying between them. The CDR3 is made up of 14 amino acids. CDR3 DNA: TGTGCCAGCTCACCAGAGGCCACAGGGTTGGAAGCTTTCTTT. Its translation is CASSPEATGLEAFF.

This clonotype has a handful of counts. The chain combines TRBV2 with TRBJ2-5; D call uncertain. Trimming shortened V by 4 bases and J by 1 base, and 7 bases separated the two germline ends. The CDR3 runs 13 residues. CDR1 and CDR2 from the germline V gene are SNHLY and FYNNEI. The CDR3 nucleotides read TGTGCCAGCAGTGTTTACAGCCAAGAGACCCAGTACTTC. It translates to CASSVYSQETQYF.

This rearrangement joins TRBV28 to TRBJ2-1; TRBD2 agrees at 8 bases. This CDR3 spans 17 amino acids. CDR1 and CDR2 (germline): MDHEN, SYDVKM. V shed 4 bases and J 9 bases; nucleotides not matched to a gene: 17. CDR3 DNA sequence: TGTGCCAGCAGTTCCAGCGGGGGTGACGCTCGGCGAGGTGAGCAGTTCTTC. Translation: CASSSSGGDARRGEQFF.